This section outlines one T cell receptor beta chain sequence together with its context. Its antigen is currently unknown. This sample is drawn from a study of shared clonotypes between healthy human individuals. Study at large: Every donor yielded three CD4 naive, three CD4 memory, two CD8 naive and one CD8 memory plate. Overall study findings and caveats: The sole specimen, blood, was sampled, and tissue repertoires likely differ.

TCRdb keeps only in-frame clones here, not all; method: immunoSEQ multiplex PCR. The sample includes millions of clones, approximately 94% seen only once; the top ten take 0.13% to 0.15%. Unmatched junction bases numbered 6, after V lost 6 bases and J lost 4 bases. The CDR3 runs to 14 residues. Germline V gene sequence: CDR1 LNHDA, CDR2 SQIVND (reference sequence). The source is a young man in good health. Specimen: naive CD4+ T cells sorted from blood. The subset was: CD45RA+ positively selected. V is TRBV19 and J is TRBJ2-1; 7 bases map to TRBD2. The CDR3 bases are TGTGCCAGTAGCGGACTAGACATTTACAATGAGCAGTTCTTC. It is translated as CASSGLDIYNEQFF. Supplemented by reference TRBV19 and TRBJ2-1, the full variable domain reads DGGITQSPKYLFRKEGQNVTLSCEQNLNHDAMYWYRQDPGQGLRLIYYSQIVNDFQKGDIAEGYSVSREKKESFPLTVTSAQKNPTAFYLCASSGLDIYNEQFFGPGTRLTVL.